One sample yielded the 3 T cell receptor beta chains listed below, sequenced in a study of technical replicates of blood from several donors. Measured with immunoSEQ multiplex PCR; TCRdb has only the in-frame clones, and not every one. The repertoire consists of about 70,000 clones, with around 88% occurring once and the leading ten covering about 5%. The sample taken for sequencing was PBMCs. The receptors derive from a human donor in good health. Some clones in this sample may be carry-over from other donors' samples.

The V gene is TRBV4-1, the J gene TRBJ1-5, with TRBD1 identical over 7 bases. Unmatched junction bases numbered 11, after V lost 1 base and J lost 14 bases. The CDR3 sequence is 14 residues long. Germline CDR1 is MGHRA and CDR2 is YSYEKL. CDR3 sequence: CASSQGPTGSEEHF. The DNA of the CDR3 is TGCGCCAGCAGCCAAGGCCCGACAGGGAGCGAGGAGCATTTT.

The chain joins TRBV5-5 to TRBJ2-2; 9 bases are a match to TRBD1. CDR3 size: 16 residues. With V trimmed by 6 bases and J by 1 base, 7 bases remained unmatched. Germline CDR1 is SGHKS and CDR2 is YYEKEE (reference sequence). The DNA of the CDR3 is TGTGCCAGCACCATTAAGGACAGGGGGAACACCGGGGAGCTGTTTTTT. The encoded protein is CASTIKDRGNTGELFF.

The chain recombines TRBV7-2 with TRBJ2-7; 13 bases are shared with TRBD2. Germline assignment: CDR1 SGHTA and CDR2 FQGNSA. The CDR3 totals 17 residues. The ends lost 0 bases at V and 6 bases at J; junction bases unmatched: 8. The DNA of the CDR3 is TGTGCCAGCAGCTTAGCGCCCGGGACTAGCGGGGTGATCGAGCAGTACTTC. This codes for CASSLAPGTSGVIEQYF.